Following are 30 T cell receptor beta chains from one sample sequenced in a study of tumor-infiltrating lymphocytes in localized non-small cell lung cancer. Method: immunoSEQ multiplex PCR; TCRdb's copy keeps in-frame clones and lacks some. The sample lists 15,000 to 20,000 clones, roughly 79% occurring once. The sequencing sample was made of lung tumor tissue. Receptor source: a human donor with non-small cell lung cancer.

The genes are TRBV7-6 and TRBJ2-5; possible D gene TRBD1, 6 bases. V was clipped by 3 bases and J by 5 bases, with 10 bases between them. Germline V gene sequence: CDR1 SGHVS, CDR2 FNYEAQ. This CDR3 has 13 amino acids. In nucleotides, the CDR3 is TGTGCCAGCAGCTTCAGGGGCGGGGAGACCCAGTACTTC. This sequence encodes CASSFRGGETQYF.

The chain couples TRBV28 to TRBJ2-1; D uncertain. This CDR3 is 15 amino acids long. CDR1 is MDHEN, CDR2 SYDVKM, per germline. Trimming took 6 bases from V and 8 from J, leaving 20 bases between them. CDR3 residues: CASSPPHFSWDEQFF. CDR3 in DNA: TGTGCCAGCAGCCCACCCCATTTTAGCTGGGATGAGCAGTTCTTC.

The chain links TRBV7-6 to TRBJ1-2; D is perhaps TRBD1 (6 bases). CDR1 and CDR2 from the germline V gene are SGHVS and FNYEAQ. Trimming stripped 3 bases from V and 8 bases from J, with 13 bases between. The CDR3 has 13 residues. The CDR3 reads CASSLGGPGGYTF. CDR3 nucleotide sequence: TGTGCCAGCAGCTTGGGGGGGCCAGGAGGCTACACCTTC.

The chain employs TRBV6-1 and TRBJ2-1; TRBD2 agrees at 11 bases. V shed 4 bases and J 10 bases; nucleotides not matched to a gene: 9. Per the germline V gene, CDR1 is MNHNS and CDR2 is SASEGT. This CDR3 is 15 amino acids long. The CDR3 nucleotides read TGTGCCAGCAGTGCTGCGGGACTAGCGGACCGGGAGCAGTTCTTC. The encoded protein is CASSAAGLADREQFF.

The rearrangement uses TRBV25-1 and TRBJ1-1; maybe TRBD1 (5 bases). The germline V and J ends were trimmed by 6 bases and 2 bases, with 13 bases remaining between them. There are 14 residues in the CDR3. CDR1 and CDR2 from the germline V gene are MGHDK and SYGVNS. CDR3 sequence reads: CASSMRGANTEAFF. CDR3 bases: TGTGCCAGCAGCATGCGAGGGGCCAACACTGAAGCTTTCTTT.

V usage is TRBV7-2 and J usage is TRBJ1-5, with D possibly being TRBD1 (5 bases). V lost 5 bases, J lost 0 bases, and 20 bases lay in between. The germline V gene has CDR1 SGHTA and CDR2 FQGNSA. CDR3 size: 18 residues. The CDR3 sequence is CASSPRAGGAYSNQPQHF. CDR3 in DNA: TGTGCCAGCAGCCCTAGGGCCGGTGGGGCTTATAGCAATCAGCCCCAGCATTTT.

J is TRBJ2-1 and V is TRBV6-5; D is uncertain. V was shortened by 4 bases and J by 0 bases, with 10 bases between the two germline ends. CDR1 and CDR2 (germline): MNHEY, SVGAGI. The CDR3 sequence is 15 residues long. The CDR3 region has the DNA TGTGCCAGCAGTTGGCTGGGTGGCTCCTACAATGAGCAGTTCTTC. Translated, it gives CASSWLGGSYNEQFF.

The chain links TRBV19 to TRBJ1-5, with a tentative D call TRBD1 (5 bases). The V gene's germline CDR1 is LNHDA and CDR2 SQIVND (reference sequence). Trimming removed 5 bases from V and 7 bases from J, with 15 bases in between. There are 14 residues in the CDR3. The CDR3 region has the DNA TGTGCCAGTAGTTCAGGAGGGGAAAGGCAGCCCCAGCATTTT. Amino acid sequence: CASSSGGERQPQHF.

The rearrangement uses TRBV7-8 and TRBJ1-5, with no clear D. The ends were cut back, 2 bases at V and 6 bases at J, with 8 bases in the middle. Germline V lookup: CDR1 SGHVS, CDR2 FQNEAQ. The CDR3 is made up of 13 amino acids. For the CDR3, the DNA is TGTGCCAGCAGCTTAATTAGGTCTCAGCCCCAGCATTTT. This encodes CASSLIRSQPQHF.

The V call is TRBV25-1, the J call TRBJ1-1; 8 positions agree with TRBD1. CDR1 and CDR2 from the germline V gene are MGHDK and SYGVNS. The CDR3 is 12 amino acids. The ends lost 6 bases at V and 9 bases at J; junction bases unmatched: 6. CDR3: CASSQDREKAFF. The DNA for the CDR3 is TGTGCCAGCAGCCAGGACAGGGAAAAAGCTTTCTTT.

The V and J genes are TRBV18 and TRBJ2-2; TRBD1 is a possible D gene (7 bases). The CDR3 sequence is 16 residues long. V dropped 3 bases and J dropped 3 bases, with 14 bases sitting between them. Germline CDR1 and CDR2: KGHSH and LQKENI. DNA of the CDR3: TGTGCCAGCTCACCGGCGGGGACAGCCGACACCGGGGAGCTGTTTTTT. Protein sequence: CASSPAGTADTGELFF. Full variable domain (missing parts from reference TRBV18 and TRBJ2-2): NAGVMQNPRHLVRRRGQEARLRCSPMKGHSHVYWYRQLPEEGLKFMVYLQKENIIDESGMPKERFSAEFPKEGPSILRIQQVVRGDSAAYFCASSPAGTADTGELFFGEGSRLTVL.

The chain joins TRBV21-1 to TRBJ2-5; the D segment call TRBD2 is taken from the table without a DNA check. TRBV21-1 is described as a pseudogene. This CDR3 contains 16 residues. CDR3 residues: CASSDPQHSAGETQYF. The CDR3 coding sequence is TGTGCCAGCAGCGATCCCCAACATTCCGCGGGGGAGACCCAGTACTTC.

This clone is labeled as medium-sized (0.01 to 0.1%). The chain couples TRBV5-6 to TRBJ1-1; D is possibly TRBD1 (6 bases). Germline CDR1 reads SGHDT; CDR2 reads YYEEEE. V lost 1 base and J 0 bases, leaving 16 bases between the germline ends. The CDR3 extends over 17 amino acids. As DNA, the CDR3 is TGTGCCAGCAGCTTGTTAGTGGACAGCGCCATGAACACTGAAGCTTTCTTT. This sequence encodes CASSLLVDSAMNTEAFF.

CDR3 nucleotide sequence: TGTGCCAGCAGCCCCCAGGGGAGGGGCCAGAACACTGAAGCTTTCTTT. Its protein is CASSPQGRGQNTEAFF. This chain links TRBV7-9 with TRBJ1-1; a possible D gene is TRBD1 (6 bases). Germline CDR1 reads SEHNR; CDR2 reads FQNEAQ (reference sequence). Trimming took off 5 bases at V and 1 base at J, with 17 bases between the two ends. The CDR3 is made up of 16 amino acids.

The chain uses TRBV19 and TRBJ2-3; TRBD1 aligns across 10 bases. The CDR3 spans 20 residues. Germline V CDR1 and CDR2: LNHDA, SQIVND (reference sequence). Trimming at V came to 3 bases and at J to 2 bases, leaving 17 bases not matched to a gene. DNA of the CDR3: TGTGCCAGTAGTATCCGGGACAGGGGTTGGGTTAGCGAAAACACAGATACGCAGTATTTT. As protein: CASSIRDRGWVSENTDTQYF.

This clone was seen only a few times. The chain has TRBV2 and TRBJ1-1; no definite D call. This CDR3 comprises 16 residues. CDR1 and CDR2 (germline): SNHLY, FYNNEI. With 9 bases removed from V and 0 bases from J, the gap between germline ends came to 20 bases. CDR3 nucleotides: TGTGCCAGTATCCTCCTGGAGGGCAATATGAACACTGAAGCTTTCTTT. Translated, it gives CASILLEGNMNTEAFF.

The gene calls are TRBV7-6 and TRBJ2-1; no reliable D call. The ends were cut back, 5 bases at V and 4 bases at J, with 15 bases in the middle. The CDR3 totals 15 residues. The germline V gene has CDR1 SGHVS and CDR2 FNYEAQ. For the CDR3, the DNA is TGTGCCAGCAGCCTTCGCGACACCGCATACAATGAGCAGTTCTTC. As protein: CASSLRDTAYNEQFF.

The sample holds one count of this clone. The V call is TRBV30, the J call TRBJ2-7; D possibly matches TRBD1 or TRBD2 (5 bases each). Between the trimmed V and J ends, which lost 3 bases and 1 base, there was a span of 13 bases. Germline V gene lookup returns CDR1 GTSNPN and CDR2 SVGIG (reference sequence). The CDR3 covers 14 residues. The CDR3 DNA reads as TGTGCCTGGAGGGGACGAGCGACATCCTACGAGCAGTACTTC. This sequence encodes CAWRGRATSYEQYF.

By share of the sample, this clone is medium-sized. This rearrangement joins TRBV15 to TRBJ1-5; D unclear. The CDR3 covers 16 residues. V lost 0 bases and J lost 5, with 14 bases in between. Germline loops: CDR1 LNHNV, CDR2 YYDKDF (reference sequence). The CDR3 nucleotides are TGTGCCACCAGCAGAGACCGCGGGGTGGGCTATCAGCCCCAGCATTTT. Amino acids: CATSRDRGVGYQPQHF.

The chain employs TRBV6-6 and TRBJ2-3; 12 nucleotides agree with TRBD2. The germline gives CDR1 MNHNY, CDR2 SVGAGI (reference sequence). The CDR3 loop spans 15 amino acids. With 6 bases clipped from V and 4 bases from J, the junction kept 5 bases outside the gene matches. CDR3 in amino acids: CASRTSGGKSDTQYF. CDR3 nucleotides: TGTGCCAGCAGAACTAGCGGGGGGAAGTCAGATACGCAGTATTTT.

The chain is built from TRBV20-1 and TRBJ1-2; 9 nucleotides match TRBD1. V trimming: 3 bases; J trimming: 12 bases; junction bases outside the gene matches: 5. The CDR3 sequence is 11 residues long. The germline CDR1 and CDR2 sequences are DFQATT and SNEGSKA (reference sequence). CDR3 DNA sequence: TGCAGTGCTAGCCCCGGGGACAGGGACACCTTC. It codes for CSASPGDRDTF.

This clone came up a few times. The CDR3, as DNA: TGTGCCAGCAGTTACCTAACAGGGGAATCCTACGAGCAGTACTTC. Translating gives CASSYLTGESYEQYF. The rearrangement joins TRBV6-6 to TRBJ2-7, with 7 bases lining up with TRBD1. V dropped 2 bases and J dropped 1; count of bases not matched to a gene: 5. The CDR3 is 15 amino acids. Germline CDR1 reads MNHNY; CDR2 reads SVGAGI (reference sequence).

The gene calls are TRBV12-5 and TRBJ1-1; weak D call: TRBD1 (6 bases). The CDR3 runs to 16 residues. Trimming took 0 bases from V and 5 from J, leaving 16 bases between them. The germline CDR1 and CDR2 sequences are LGHNT and FRNRAP. The CDR3 coding sequence is TGTGCTAGTGGTTTGGTATCAGGGGTCGTTTGGACTGAAGCTTTCTTT. Translating it yields CASGLVSGVVWTEAFF.

The gene calls are TRBV28 and TRBJ2-7; tentatively, D is TRBD2 (8 bases). The CDR3 contains 12 residues. V lost 9 bases, J lost 3 bases, and 12 bases lay in between. Looked up from germline, CDR1 is MDHEN and CDR2 is SYDVKM. The CDR3 loop reads CASSGTVYEQYF. The CDR3 bases are TGTGCCAGTAGCGGGACAGTCTACGAGCAGTACTTC.

This clone is judged medium-sized. This chain joins TRBV7-6 and TRBJ2-7; the match to TRBD1 covers 10 bases. The CDR3 is 14 residues long. Losses at the gene ends were 3 bases for V and 5 bases for J; bases not matched to a gene: 4. Germline CDR1 reads SGHVS; CDR2 reads FNYEAQ. The CDR3 DNA is TGTGCCAGCAGCTTTGGACAGGGGGTACACGAGCAGTACTTC. It codes for CASSFGQGVHEQYF.

CDR3 sequence (DNA): TGTGCCAGCTCCCTCATGAACACTGAAGCTTTCTTT. Translated, it gives CASSLMNTEAFF. The rearrangement links TRBV18 to TRBJ1-1; D call uncertain. CDR1 is KGHSH and CDR2 is LQKENI in the germline V gene. The CDR3 is made up of 12 amino acids. V lost 6 bases, J lost 0 bases, and 5 bases lay in between. The full variable domain, with the rest looked up from reference TRBV18 and TRBJ1-1, is NAGVMQNPRHLVRRRGQEARLRCSPMKGHSHVYWYRQLPEEGLKFMVYLQKENIIDESGMPKERFSAEFPKEGPSILRIQQVVRGDSAAYFCASSLMNTEAFFGQGTRLTVV.

The CDR3: CASSPGTGGSVWGNEQFF. CDR3 coding DNA: TGCGCCAGCAGCCCCGGGACAGGGGGCTCCGTTTGGGGCAATGAGCAGTTCTTC. The rearrangement joins TRBV5-1 to TRBJ2-1; TRBD1 agrees at 12 bases. The germline V gene has CDR1 SGHRS and CDR2 YFSETQ. The CDR3 extends over 18 amino acids. V dropped 4 bases and J dropped 6; count of bases not matched to a gene: 14.

The V gene is TRBV7-9, the J gene TRBJ2-7; 11 nucleotides agree with TRBD1. This CDR3 has 15 residues. J gave up 5 bases and V 5 bases, and 8 bases lay outside the gene matches. The germline V gene has CDR1 SEHNR and CDR2 FQNEAQ (reference sequence). CDR3 coding DNA: TGTGCCAGCAGCGGGCCGGGACAGGGGGTTAACGAGCAGTACTTC. Translated: CASSGPGQGVNEQYF.

The genes are TRBV10-3 and TRBJ2-6; D is ambiguous. CDR1 and CDR2 from the germline V gene are ENHRY and SYGVKD. V lost 3 bases and J lost 0, with 9 bases in between. The CDR3 contains 16 residues. CDR3 sequence reads: CAISDLSFSGANVLTF. CDR3 DNA: TGTGCCATCAGTGATCTGAGTTTCTCTGGGGCCAACGTCCTGACTTTC.

The chain recombines TRBV7-3 with TRBJ2-1; D remains ambiguous. CDR1 and CDR2 from the germline V gene are SGHTA and FQGTGA. CDR3 length equals 13 residues. The V gene lost 2 bases and the J gene lost 11 bases, with 13 bases spanning the gap. The CDR3 sequence: CASSLLSYSQQFF. The CDR3 DNA is TGTGCCAGCAGCTTACTGTCGTACAGCCAGCAGTTCTTC.